The sequence of this T cell receptor beta chain was determined in a study of T cells after yellow fever vaccination. Findings of the study overall: Boosting was followed by the reappearance of most primary-vaccination clones (about 97% CD4, about 90% CD8). There was a possibility that FACS-sorted repertoires contained abundant clonotypes contaminating from the bulk population.

This clonotype showed up many times. The antigen is unknown. CDR3 length: 13 residues. Germline CDR1 and CDR2: KGHDR and SFDVKD. V gave up 3 bases and J gave up 11 bases, with 15 bases separating them. They built TCR cDNA with 5'RACE template switching, a step that put in a universal primer site and UMIs. TCRdb used MiXCR to reprocess the 5' RACE reads, holding one entry per CDR3 protein. The sample consists of about 330,000 distinct CDR3 sequences, roughly 4.3% of them appearing once. This material consisted of PBMCs, taken 5 days after the yellow fever booster vaccination. The sequence was collected from a man between 18 and 35 years old who received the YFV17D yellow fever vaccine. This chain connects TRBV24-1 to TRBJ1-1; perhaps TRBD1 as D (5 bases). DNA of the CDR3: TGTGCCACCAGTGATAATCCCGGGACTCGCGCTTTCTTT. It is translated as CATSDNPGTRAFF.